This T cell receptor beta chain was captured in a study of STAT3 mutations in large granular lymphocyte leukemia. Overall study results and limits: In T-cell large granular lymphocyte leukemia, about half of patients showed multiple immunodominant subclonotypes.

Produced via immunoSEQ multiplex PCR; TCRdb's table is partial and in-frame only. The repertoire holds 2,000 to 2,500 clones, with 22% as singletons. The CDR3 consists of 14 residues. Germline V gene sequence: CDR1 SQVTM, CDR2 ANQGSEA. V lost 6 bases and J lost 0, with 15 bases in between. Note on this clone: What it binds is unknown.

The receptor comes from a man between 60 and 75 years old with T-cell large granular lymphocyte leukemia. Some clones in this sample may be carry-over from other donors' samples. Sequencing was carried out using peripheral blood mononuclear cells. The V gene is TRBV29-1, the J gene TRBJ2-7; D possibly corresponds to TRBD1 (6 bases). The CDR3 sequence is CSVTGMHSSYEQYF. DNA for the CDR3: TGCAGCGTCACAGGGATGCATAGCTCCTACGAGCAGTACTTC.